One and the same sample provided the 20 T cell receptor beta chains below, sequenced in a study of OX40 agonist ivuxolimab in advanced cancers. Using immunoSEQ multiplex PCR, the repertoire was profiled, and TCRdb retains in-frame clones only, with some absent. The sample holds 25,000 to 40,000 clones, around nine tenths seen once. The source was CD4+ or CD8+ T cells sorted from blood, collected in a trial of the OX40 agonist ivuxolimab. Receptors originate from an adult with an advanced solid tumor such as melanoma, head and neck, liver or kidney cancer.

The rearrangement joins TRBV29-1 to TRBJ1-4; unclear D gene. Germline CDR1 and CDR2: SQVTM and ANQGSEA. Trimming stripped 4 bases from V and 14 bases from J, with 17 bases between. CDR3 length: 12 amino acids. This chain's CDR3 is CSVVREEGSLFF. CDR3 in DNA: TGCAGCGTTGTCCGAGAGGAGGGATCCCTGTTTTTT. The variable domain in full, completed from reference TRBV29-1 and TRBJ1-4, reads SAVISQKPSRDICQRGTSLTIQCQVDSQVTMMFWYRQQPGQSLTLIATANQGSEATYESGFVIDKFPISRPNLTFSTLTVSNMSPEDSSIYLCSVVREEGSLFFGSGTQLSVL.

The CDR3 reads CASSEDRERNTIYF. The CDR3 nucleotides read TGTGCCAGCAGCGAGGACAGGGAAAGAAACACCATATATTTT. The chain uses TRBV13 and TRBJ1-3; TRBD1 agrees at 8 bases. Trimming at V came to 5 bases and at J to 5 bases, leaving 5 bases not matched to a gene. The CDR3 contains 14 residues. Per germline, CDR1 PRHDT and CDR2 FYEKMQ (reference sequence).

The rearrangement links TRBV10-3 to TRBJ1-4, with D possibly being TRBD1 (5 bases). This CDR3 region has 15 residues. Trimming took 6 bases from V and 6 from J, leaving 17 bases between them. CDR1 and CDR2 (germline): ENHRY, SYGVKD. CDR3 DNA sequence: TGTGCCATCAGGACAGTAATCCCGCTTTATGAAAAACTGTTTTTT. Its translation: CAIRTVIPLYEKLFF.

This chain links TRBV7-2 with TRBJ2-2; weak D call: TRBD2 (6 bases). The germline V gene has CDR1 SGHTA and CDR2 FQGNSA. The length of the CDR3 is 16 residues. V lost 1 base to trimming and J lost 4 bases, with 13 bases between them. The CDR3 nucleotides are TGTGCCAGCAGCTTAGTAAGGACTATGGGCACCGGGGAGCTGTTTTTT. Its translation is CASSLVRTMGTGELFF.

The chain recombines TRBV6-5 with TRBJ1-1, with D possibly being TRBD1 (5 bases). The CDR3 consists of 14 residues. Trimming cost V 6 bases and J 5 bases, with 16 bases left between them. Per germline, CDR1 MNHEY and CDR2 SVGAGI. In DNA, the CDR3 is TGTGCCAGCAGCCCAGTGGGGGAGAAAACTGAAGCTTTCTTT. It encodes CASSPVGEKTEAFF.

This chain connects TRBV18 to TRBJ2-5; 12 nucleotides agree with TRBD2. The junction had 9 bases not matched to a gene; V was cut back by 6 bases and J by 1 base. Germline CDR1 and CDR2: KGHSH and LQKENI. The CDR3 totals 17 residues. CDR3 loop: CASSPGLAGPPQETQYF. CDR3 bases: TGTGCCAGCTCCCCCGGACTAGCGGGGCCCCCCCAAGAGACCCAGTACTTC.

This sequence joins TRBV7-9 and TRBJ1-5; possibly TRBD1 for D (5 bases). This CDR3 has 12 residues. The germline V gene has CDR1 SEHNR and CDR2 FQNEAQ (reference sequence). V was shortened by 6 bases and J by 5 bases, with 8 bases between the two germline ends. The CDR3 DNA follows: TGTGCCAGCAGGGCGGGGGATCAGCCCCAGCATTTT. It codes for CASRAGDQPQHF.

The genes are TRBV27 and TRBJ2-7, with D possibly TRBD2 on 6 matching bases. Trimming pared 2 bases from V and 10 bases from J, leaving 24 bases between. The CDR3 consists of 16 residues. The germline gives CDR1 MNHEY, CDR2 SMNVEV (reference sequence). CDR3 nucleotide sequence: TGTGCCAGCAGTTTAGCCCCGGGACTGGCCTTTAGTGAACAGTACTTC. It encodes CASSLAPGLAFSEQYF.

The chain employs TRBV29-1 and TRBJ2-7; 9 nucleotides agree with TRBD1. Trimming removed 6 bases from V and 3 bases from J; junction bases left unmatched: 9. The CDR3 has 14 amino acids. CDR1 SQVTM and CDR2 ANQGSEA come from the germline V gene. The CDR3 spells CSVGEDRGIYEQYF. The CDR3 nucleotides are TGCAGCGTCGGGGAGGACAGGGGTATCTACGAGCAGTACTTC.

This rearrangement joins TRBV28 to TRBJ1-5, with TRBD1 as a possible D gene (5 bases). The CDR3 covers 15 residues. Trimming cost V 3 bases and J 6 bases, with 15 bases left between them. The germline gives CDR1 MDHEN, CDR2 SYDVKM. CDR3 amino acids: CASSLGKGFRQPQHF. For the CDR3, the DNA is TGTGCCAGCAGTTTGGGTAAGGGGTTTCGTCAGCCCCAGCATTTT.

This clone has just a few counts. The CDR3 sequence: CASSYSTEDNSPLHF. Here the CDR3 DNA reads TGTGCCAGCAGTTACTCTACTGAAGACAATTCACCCCTCCACTTT. The chain joins TRBV6-6 to TRBJ1-6; D gene unclear. There are 15 residues in the CDR3. The V gene lost 0 bases and the J gene lost 7 bases, with 10 bases spanning the gap. Germline V CDR1 and CDR2: MNHNY, SVGAGI (reference sequence).

This clone occurred once. The rearrangement uses TRBV2 and TRBJ2-7; 7 bases map to TRBD1. V gave up 6 bases and J gave up 2 bases; unmatched junction bases: 4. The CDR3 loop spans 13 amino acids. Germline loops: CDR1 SNHLY, CDR2 FYNNEI. The chain's CDR3 is CASSLRGTYEQYF. The CDR3 nucleotides are TGTGCCAGCAGCCTCAGGGGGACCTACGAGCAGTACTTC.

This chain uses TRBV7-9 with TRBJ2-1; TRBD2 matches 14 bases. The germline CDR1 and CDR2 sequences are SEHNR and FQNEAQ (reference sequence). The CDR3 is 16 residues long. J was trimmed by 7 bases and V by 7 bases; bases with no gene match: 9. DNA of the CDR3: TGTGCCAGCATCGACCTGGGACTAGCGGGAGCGAATGAGCAGTTCTTC. It translates to CASIDLGLAGANEQFF. Combining the CDR3 with reference TRBV7-9 and TRBJ2-1 gives the whole variable domain DTGVSQNPRHKITKRGQNVTFRCDPISEHNRLYWYRQTLGQGPEFLTYFQNEAQLEKSRLLSDRFSAERPKGSFSTLEIQRTEQGDSAMYLCASIDLGLAGANEQFFGPGTRLTVL.

V gene TRBV20-1 combines with J gene TRBJ1-1; tentatively, D is TRBD1 (5 bases). The ends were cut back, 2 bases at V and 6 bases at J, with 7 bases in the middle. Germline loops: CDR1 DFQATT, CDR2 SNEGSKA (reference sequence). There are 11 residues in the CDR3. The CDR3 coding sequence is TGCAGTGCTAGATGGGGCCCTGAAGCTTTCTTT. It yields the protein CSARWGPEAFF.

This rearrangement joins TRBV10-2 to TRBJ1-5; TRBD1 matches 9 bases. Germline lookup yields CDR1 WSHSY and CDR2 SAAADI. The CDR3 sequence is 17 residues long. The V segment lost 8 bases and the J segment 5 bases; nucleotides outside the gene matches: 16. The CDR3 spells CASSSPHRDRDDQPQHF. DNA of the CDR3: TGCGCCAGCTCTTCCCCCCACCGGGACAGGGACGATCAGCCCCAGCATTTT.

This rearrangement joins TRBV13 to TRBJ2-1; 9 nucleotides line up with TRBD2. CDR3 length equals 16 residues. The V segment lost 1 base and the J segment 9 bases; nucleotides outside the gene matches: 10. The germline V gene has CDR1 PRHDT and CDR2 FYEKMQ (reference sequence). CDR3 residues: CASSLDPSGIRFEQFF. CDR3 in DNA: TGTGCCAGCAGCTTAGACCCTAGCGGGATTAGGTTTGAGCAGTTCTTC.

This sequence joins TRBV19 and TRBJ2-2; D remains unclear. This CDR3 region has 12 residues. Germline loops: CDR1 LNHDA, CDR2 SQIVND (reference sequence). V was clipped by 3 bases and J by 10 bases, with 9 bases between them. The CDR3 coding sequence is TGTGCCAGTAGTATGGCGTGGGCGGAGCTGTTTTTT. Translating gives CASSMAWAELFF.

V and J are TRBV14 and TRBJ2-1, with TRBD2 matching 9 bases. CDR1 SGHDN and CDR2 FVKESK come from the germline V gene. Trimming cost V 4 bases and J 6 bases; bases outside gene matches: 10. The CDR3 covers 16 residues. CDR3 coding DNA: TGTGCCAGCAGCCGCCAGCGGGGGGAATTTTCCAATGAGCAGTTCTTC. Protein: CASSRQRGEFSNEQFF.

The rearrangement links TRBV29-1 to TRBJ2-1; 14 nucleotides agree with TRBD2. CDR1 and CDR2 (germline): SQVTM, ANQGSEA. CDR3 length: 17 amino acids. The V and J ends lost 1 base and 4 bases, in that order; junction bases with no gene match: 6. CDR3 amino acids: CSVEVRGLAGVYNEQFF. CDR3 in DNA: TGCAGCGTTGAAGTCCGGGGACTAGCGGGAGTGTACAATGAGCAGTTCTTC.

This clone came up a few times. J is TRBJ1-2 and V is TRBV6-5, with D possibly matching TRBD1 (6 bases). CDR1 and CDR2 from the germline V gene are MNHEY and SVGAGI. The CDR3 extends over 14 amino acids. The V gene lost 5 bases and the J gene lost 5 bases, with 15 bases spanning the gap. The CDR3 coding sequence is TGTGCCAGCAGTGAGGGGGGCGCCGTGTATGGCTACACCTTC. Translated: CASSEGGAVYGYTF.